These 32 T cell receptor beta chains were all obtained from the same sample, sequenced in a study of molecular identifiers for immune sequencing clone quantification. MiXCR was run by TCRdb on the PCR reads, yielding one entry per CDR3 protein. This table holds 100,000 or so distinct CDR3 sequences, roughly a third found once. Material: naive CD8+ T cells from blood, with Jurkat cell RNA spiked in. Described subset: FACS-sorted CD8+CD4-CCR7+CD45RA+ naive T cells. The origin of the receptors is a human donor in good health. Some libraries in this study had Jurkat cell RNA spiked in.

The gene calls are TRBV20-1 and TRBJ1-2; TRBD1 aligns across 7 bases. V lost 5 bases, J lost 9 bases, and 3 bases stayed unmatched. The CDR3 runs to 10 residues. CDR1 and CDR2 (germline): DFQATT, SNEGSKA (reference sequence). The CDR3, as DNA: TGCAGTGCTCGGGACAGTAGCTACACCTTC. As protein: CSARDSSYTF.

The chain employs TRBV6-6 and TRBJ2-3; 11 bases are a match to TRBD2. The ends lost 4 bases at V and 1 base at J; junction bases unmatched: 1. CDR3 size: 15 residues. Germline V gene data show CDR1 as MNHNY and CDR2 as SVGAGI (reference sequence). CDR3 sequence (DNA): TGTGCCAGCAGTTCACTAGCGGGAGGCACAGATACGCAGTATTTT. Encoded protein: CASSSLAGGTDTQYF.

This clonotype appeared once. This may be a read error, as it is one base from a much larger clone. The J gene is TRBJ1-5, the V gene TRBV28; tentatively, D is TRBD1 (5 bases). Trimming left V 3 bases short and J 6 bases short, with 15 bases between. The V gene's germline CDR1 is MDHEN and CDR2 SYDVKM. This CDR3 is 15 amino acids long. The CDR3, as DNA: TGTGCCAGCAGTTTCGCGGACATTGGCATTCAGCCCCAGCATTTT. It codes for CASSFADIGIQPQHF.

This clonotype was counted between two and nine times. The gene calls are TRBV19 and TRBJ1-5; no definite D call. The CDR3 has 16 residues. Between the trimmed V and J ends, which lost 5 bases and 0 bases, there was a span of 14 bases. Germline loops: CDR1 LNHDA, CDR2 SQIVND (reference sequence). The CDR3 loop is CASSHLSPYSNQPQHF. The CDR3 DNA follows: TGTGCCAGTAGTCACCTTTCACCTTATAGCAATCAGCCCCAGCATTTT.

This clonotype was found a few times. The gene calls are TRBV15 and TRBJ2-1, with D unresolved. Germline CDR1 reads LNHNV; CDR2 reads YYDKDF (reference sequence). The length of the CDR3 is 15 residues. The ends were cut back, 0 bases at V and 2 bases at J, with 8 bases in the middle. The CDR3, as DNA: TGTGCCACCAGCAGAGATCGGGCACCCTACAATGAGCAGTTCTTC. Its translation is CATSRDRAPYNEQFF.

CDR3 sequence: CSVEDPTKGYEQYF. The CDR3 DNA is TGCAGCGTTGAAGATCCTACCAAGGGCTACGAGCAGTACTTC. The chain combines TRBV29-1 with TRBJ2-7, with D unclear. This CDR3 spans 14 amino acids. With 0 bases removed from V and 3 bases from J, the gap between germline ends came to 12 bases. Looked up from germline, CDR1 is SQVTM and CDR2 is ANQGSEA.

V gene TRBV10-2 combines with J gene TRBJ2-5, with D possibly called TRBD1 or TRBD2 (5 bases each). The CDR3 contains 15 residues. The germline CDR1 and CDR2 sequences are WSHSY and SAAADI. V was pared by 2 bases and J by 3 bases, with 13 bases between. For the CDR3, the DNA is TGCGCCAGCAGTGAGATCAGGGAGATCGAAGAGACCCAGTACTTC. Amino acids: CASSEIREIEETQYF.

V and J are TRBV7-9 and TRBJ2-7; TRBD2 aligns across 7 bases. CDR1 is SEHNR and CDR2 is FQNEAQ in the germline V gene (reference sequence). The trim removed 5 bases at V and 6 bases at J, leaving 13 bases unmatched. The CDR3 is 15 amino acids. CDR3 region: CASSDPGLVVGEQYF. In DNA, the CDR3 is TGTGCCAGCAGCGACCCAGGACTAGTCGTCGGCGAGCAGTACTTC.

Notes on this clonotype: This may stem from a read error, because a much larger clone lies one nucleotide away. J is TRBJ2-2 and V is TRBV5-1, with D hard to call. Germline V gene sequence: CDR1 SGHRS, CDR2 YFSETQ. The CDR3 is 14 residues long. V gave up 1 base and J gave up 3 bases, with 7 bases separating them. The CDR3 spells CASSLRADTGELFF. In DNA, the CDR3 is TGCGCCAGCAGCTTGAGGGCTGACACCGGGGAGCTGTTTTTT.

A few counts support this clonotype. The CDR3 DNA is TGTGCCAGCAGCCAAGTGGTACAGGAGACCTATGGCTACACCTTC. Its protein is CASSQVVQETYGYTF. This chain joins TRBV2 and TRBJ1-2, with TRBD1 as a possible D gene (5 bases). This CDR3 is 15 amino acids long. Trimming removed 6 bases from V and 4 bases from J, with 18 bases in between. CDR1 and CDR2 from the germline V gene are SNHLY and FYNNEI.

As concerns this clonotype: At one end, the junction sequence differs from germline, possibly due to a read error. The CDR3 DNA reads TGTGCCAGCAGCCTCCAACAGACCCAGTACTTC. It yields the protein CASSLQQTQYF. V usage is TRBV7-9 and J usage is TRBJ2-5; no clear D gene. From germline, CDR1 is SEHNR and CDR2 FQNEAQ (reference sequence). The CDR3 spans 11 residues.

As to this clonotype: A much bigger clone sits one base away, suggesting this may be a read error. The conserved phenylalanine or tryptophan normally closing the CDR3 is absent here, so this likely arose from a read error. The genes are TRBV28 and TRBJ1-1, with D perhaps TRBD1 (5 bases). Germline-derived CDR1 and CDR2 are MDHEN and SYDVKM. V lost 5 bases and J lost 7, with 11 bases in between. There are 12 residues in the CDR3. CDR3 region: CASSTTTDEAFL. Here the CDR3 DNA reads TGTGCCAGCAGTACGACGACAGATGAAGCTTTCCTT.

Only a few counts were recorded for this clonotype. V is TRBV28 and J is TRBJ1-6; D may be TRBD1 (6 bases). The CDR3 covers 12 residues. Trimming took 6 bases from V and 16 from J, leaving 16 bases between them. Germline V gene sequence: CDR1 MDHEN, CDR2 SYDVKM. CDR3 in amino acids: CASRPLGGSLHF. The CDR3 bases are TGTGCCAGCAGACCACTTGGGGGCTCACTCCACTTT.

V usage is TRBV29-1 and J usage is TRBJ2-5; D gene ambiguous. V shed 3 bases and J shed 5 bases, with 22 bases lying between them. The length of the CDR3 is 16 residues. CDR1 is SQVTM and CDR2 is ANQGSEA in the germline V gene. CDR3 sequence (DNA): TGCAGCGTTGATCCCGCCGCAACCGGCTTGGGGGAGACCCAGTACTTC. Its protein product is CSVDPAATGLGETQYF.

This chain links TRBV12-3 or TRBV12-4 with TRBJ1-6, with unresolved D. This CDR3 region has 12 residues. V lost 0 bases, J lost 13 bases, and 7 bases lay in between. The CDR3 DNA sequence: TGTGCCAGCAGTTTAGCGGGCTCGCCCCTCCACTTT. It codes for CASSLAGSPLHF.

There are many counts of this clonotype. The V and J genes are TRBV6-5 and TRBJ2-3; D gene unclear. The CDR3 contains 15 residues. V lost 5 bases, J lost 0 bases, and 12 bases lay in between. Germline lookup yields CDR1 MNHEY and CDR2 SVGAGI. The CDR3 is CASSIFSGSTDTQYF. The CDR3, as DNA: TGTGCCAGCAGTATCTTCTCTGGGAGCACAGATACGCAGTATTTT.

The chain links TRBV5-3 to TRBJ2-7; the D gene is possibly TRBD2 (5 bases). TRBV5-3 is placed among ORFs of uncertain function. CDR3 length: 13 residues. Trimming pared 8 bases from V and 3 bases from J, leaving 15 bases between. CDR3 DNA: TGTGCCAGCAGCCTGAGGGCGGGCTACGAGCAGTACTTC. The encoded protein is CASSLRAGYEQYF.

This clonotype was counted once. The chain combines TRBV7-2 with TRBJ1-1; 7 bases are a match to TRBD1. Germline V gives CDR1 SGHTA, CDR2 FQGNSA. This CDR3 is 17 amino acids long. V dropped 5 bases and J dropped 0; count of bases not matched to a gene: 12. The CDR3 here is CASSPTNWTGMNTEAFF. The CDR3 DNA reads TGTGCCAGCAGCCCAACGAACTGGACAGGCATGAACACTGAAGCTTTCTTT. Full variable domain (outside the CDR3, taken from reference TRBV7-2 and TRBJ1-1): GAGVSQSPSNKVTEKGKDVELRCDPISGHTALYWYRQSLGQGLEFLIYFQGNSAPDKSGLPSDRFSAERTGGSVSTLTIQRTQQEDSAVYLCASSPTNWTGMNTEAFFGQGTRLTVV.

J is TRBJ2-6 and V is TRBV10-3; weak D call: TRBD2 (7 bases). Germline assignment: CDR1 ENHRY and CDR2 SYGVKD. The CDR3 runs 17 residues. V lost 0 bases, J lost 2 bases, and 11 bases lay in between. The CDR3: CAISESGGPTGANVLTF. CDR3 DNA: TGTGCCATCAGTGAGTCGGGGGGGCCCACTGGGGCCAACGTCCTGACTTTC.

The chain couples TRBV19 to TRBJ2-3; D not certain. Per germline, CDR1 LNHDA and CDR2 SQIVND (reference sequence). V lost 3 bases and J 7 bases, leaving 20 bases between the germline ends. The CDR3 is 16 residues long. Here the CDR3 reads CASSILPGPDRYTQYF. CDR3 nucleotide sequence: TGTGCCAGTAGTATTCTCCCCGGCCCTGATCGATATACGCAGTATTTT.

There are a few counts of this clonotype. The chain combines TRBV6-5 with TRBJ1-2; TRBD1 matches 9 bases. In germline, CDR1 is MNHEY, CDR2 SVGAGI. The ends lost 6 bases at V and 6 bases at J; junction bases unmatched: 5. There are 13 residues in the CDR3. The CDR3 sequence: CASRLTGGDGYTF. The CDR3 DNA sequence: TGTGCCAGCAGACTCACAGGGGGCGATGGCTACACCTTC.

This clonotype was recorded a few times. V usage is TRBV27 and J usage is TRBJ2-3; TRBD2 matches 10 bases. J lost 4 bases, V lost 5 bases, and 15 bases had no gene match. This CDR3 is built from 18 residues. Germline-derived CDR1 and CDR2 are MNHEY and SMNVEV (reference sequence). The CDR3 nucleotides read TGTGCCAGCAGTCCCTCAACTAGCGGGGAGGGCGGGCCAGATACGCAGTATTTT. It translates to CASSPSTSGEGGPDTQYF.

This clonotype was counted many times. V and J are TRBV25-1 and TRBJ2-1; D call uncertain. The germline CDR1 and CDR2 sequences are MGHDK and SYGVNS. The CDR3 runs to 11 residues. V was cut by 7 bases and J by 7 bases, with 8 bases left in between. The CDR3 DNA sequence: TGTGCCAGCATCGCCGTAAATGAGCAGTTCTTC. Translation: CASIAVNEQFF. The entire variable domain, with the rest obtained from reference TRBV25-1 and TRBJ2-1, is as follows: EADIYQTPRYLVIGTGKKITLECSQTMGHDKMYWYQQDPGMELHLIHYSYGVNSTEKGDLSSESTVSRIRTEHFPLTLESARPSHTSQYLCASIAVNEQFFGPGTRLTVL.

The chain employs TRBV6-2 or TRBV6-3 and TRBJ2-5; no firm D call. The CDR3 length is 15 residues. V lost 3 bases and J 1 base, leaving 12 bases between the germline ends. CDR1 is MNHEY and CDR2 is SVGEGT in the germline V gene. The CDR3 sequence is CASSYRMAAQETQYF. The CDR3 coding sequence is TGTGCCAGCAGTTATAGGATGGCAGCCCAAGAGACCCAGTACTTC.

In its sample, this clonotype was seen a few times. For the CDR3, the DNA is TGTGCCAGCAGCTTGGGCCCGGTGCCATATGATAATTCACCCCTCCACTTT. Its translation is CASSLGPVPYDNSPLHF. The V call is TRBV5-6, the J call TRBJ1-6; D remains unclear. CDR1 and CDR2 from the germline V gene are SGHDT and YYEEEE. The CDR3 runs to 17 residues. V lost 0 bases and J 5 bases, leaving 15 bases between the germline ends.

The rearrangement joins TRBV27 to TRBJ2-7; no reliable D call. With 4 bases removed from V and 0 bases from J, the gap between germline ends came to 10 bases. CDR1 is MNHEY and CDR2 is SMNVEV in the germline V gene (reference sequence). The CDR3 is made up of 14 amino acids. The CDR3 spells CASSSLRSSYEQYF. As DNA, the CDR3 is TGTGCCAGCAGTTCGCTCAGGAGCTCCTACGAGCAGTACTTC.

In its sample, this clonotype was seen many times. CDR3: CASSLRARSSYEQYF. The CDR3, as DNA: TGTGCCAGCAGCCTTAGGGCCAGAAGCTCCTACGAGCAGTACTTC. This chain joins TRBV11-2 and TRBJ2-7; D is undetermined. Germline CDR1 and CDR2: SGHAT and FQNNGV. This CDR3 has 15 amino acids. V lost 5 bases and J lost 0, with 14 bases in between.

The chain carries TRBV25-1 and TRBJ2-1; 10 bases match TRBD2. V lost 6 bases and J lost 4; bases outside the gene matches: 9. The CDR3 has 16 amino acids. Germline lookup yields CDR1 MGHDK and CDR2 SYGVNS. This CDR3 reads CASRGPSGRLYNEQFF. CDR3 nucleotides: TGTGCCAGCAGAGGACCTAGCGGGAGACTTTACAATGAGCAGTTCTTC.

The rearrangement links TRBV7-9 to TRBJ2-7, with 9 bases identical to TRBD2. Germline V lookup: CDR1 SEHNR, CDR2 FQNEAQ (reference sequence). With 0 bases clipped from V and 6 bases from J, the junction kept 6 bases outside the gene matches. This CDR3 has 15 amino acids. CDR3 loop: CASSLAPASGVEQYF. CDR3 bases: TGTGCCAGCAGCTTAGCGCCGGCTAGCGGGGTCGAGCAGTACTTC.

This clonotype was seen at least ten times. The gene calls are TRBV4-3 and TRBJ2-3, with D possibly called TRBD1 or TRBD2 (5 bases each). CDR1 is LGHNA and CDR2 is YSLEER in the germline V gene. V was clipped by 4 bases and J by 6 bases, with 17 bases between them. The CDR3 runs 15 residues. The DNA for the CDR3 is TGCGCCAGCAGCCTTCTGAGGGGCTTACGGGATACGCAGTATTTT. Protein sequence: CASSLLRGLRDTQYF.

This clonotype was observed a few times. The V gene is TRBV11-2, the J gene TRBJ2-3; D gene uncertain. Germline assignment: CDR1 SGHAT and CDR2 FQNNGV. The CDR3 has 16 amino acids. Trimming removed 1 base at V and 0 bases at J, with 11 bases between. This CDR3 reads CASSLGFSGSTDTQYF. DNA for the CDR3: TGTGCCAGCAGCTTAGGTTTCTCTGGGAGCACAGATACGCAGTATTTT.

This chain links TRBV3-1 with TRBJ1-2; no definite D call. Germline assignment: CDR1 LGHDT and CDR2 YNNKEL (reference sequence). CDR3 length: 15 residues. The germline V and J ends were trimmed by 3 bases and 3 bases, with 14 bases remaining between them. This chain's CDR3 is CASSQERAAYYGYTF. DNA of the CDR3: TGTGCCAGCAGCCAGGAGAGGGCCGCATACTATGGCTACACCTTC.